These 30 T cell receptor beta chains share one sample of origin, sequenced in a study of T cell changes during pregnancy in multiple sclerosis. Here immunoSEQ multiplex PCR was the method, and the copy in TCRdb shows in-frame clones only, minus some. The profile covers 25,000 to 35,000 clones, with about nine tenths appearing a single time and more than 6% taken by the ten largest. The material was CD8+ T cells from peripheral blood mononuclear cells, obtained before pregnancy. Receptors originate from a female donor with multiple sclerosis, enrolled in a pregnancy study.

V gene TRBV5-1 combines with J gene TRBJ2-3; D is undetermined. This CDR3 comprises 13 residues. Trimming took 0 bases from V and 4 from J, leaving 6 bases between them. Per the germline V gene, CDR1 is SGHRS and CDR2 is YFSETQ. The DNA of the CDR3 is TGCGCCAGCAGCTTGGCGTCCTCAGATACGCAGTATTTT. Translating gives CASSLASSDTQYF.

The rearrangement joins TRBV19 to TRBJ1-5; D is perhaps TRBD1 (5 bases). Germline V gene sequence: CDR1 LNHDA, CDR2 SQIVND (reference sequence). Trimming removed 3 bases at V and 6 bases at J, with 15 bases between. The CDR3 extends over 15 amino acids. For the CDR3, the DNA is TGTGCCAGTAGTATGGTCAGGGTAAGGACTCAGCCCCAGCATTTT. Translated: CASSMVRVRTQPQHF. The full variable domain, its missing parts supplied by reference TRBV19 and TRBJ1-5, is DGGITQSPKYLFRKEGQNVTLSCEQNLNHDAMYWYRQDPGQGLRLIYYSQIVNDFQKGDIAEGYSVSREKKESFPLTVTSAQKNPTAFYLCASSMVRVRTQPQHFGDGTRLSIL.

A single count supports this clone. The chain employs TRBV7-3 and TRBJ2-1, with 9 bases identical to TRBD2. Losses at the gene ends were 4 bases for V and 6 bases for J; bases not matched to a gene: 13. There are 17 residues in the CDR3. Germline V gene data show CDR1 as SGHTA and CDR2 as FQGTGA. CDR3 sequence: CASSSTTLAGSINEQFF. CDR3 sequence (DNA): TGTGCCAGCAGCTCTACCACGCTAGCGGGAAGCATCAATGAGCAGTTCTTC.

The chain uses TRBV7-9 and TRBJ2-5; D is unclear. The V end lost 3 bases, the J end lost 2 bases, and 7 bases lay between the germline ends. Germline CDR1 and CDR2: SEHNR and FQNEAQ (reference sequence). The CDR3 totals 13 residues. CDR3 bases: TGTGCCAGCAGCTTGGGCAGGCAAGAGACCCAGTACTTC. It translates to CASSLGRQETQYF.

The CDR3 protein is CASSASGTGAYEQYF. The CDR3 coding sequence is TGTGCCAGCAGCGCATCCGGGACAGGGGCCTACGAGCAGTACTTC. This chain uses TRBV6-1 with TRBJ2-7, with 10 bases aligning to TRBD1. The germline V gene encodes CDR1 MNHNS and CDR2 SASEGT. V shed 6 bases and J 2 bases; nucleotides not matched to a gene: 7. This CDR3 is 15 amino acids long.

CDR3 nucleotide sequence: TGTGCCAGCAGCGTAGATGGAGGGGCAGATCAGCCCCAGCATTTT. This translates into CASSVDGGADQPQHF. The chain uses TRBV9 and TRBJ1-5; tentatively, D is TRBD1 (5 bases). In germline, CDR1 is SGDLS, CDR2 YYNGEE. CDR3 length: 15 residues. The germline V and J ends were trimmed by 0 bases and 5 bases, with 12 bases remaining between them. Full variable domain (rest looked up from reference TRBV9 and TRBJ1-5): DSGVTQTPKHLITATGQRVTLRCSPRSGDLSVYWYQQSLDQGLQFLIQYYNGEERAKGNILERFSAQQFPDLHSELNLSSLELGDSALYFCASSVDGGADQPQHFGDGTRLSIL.

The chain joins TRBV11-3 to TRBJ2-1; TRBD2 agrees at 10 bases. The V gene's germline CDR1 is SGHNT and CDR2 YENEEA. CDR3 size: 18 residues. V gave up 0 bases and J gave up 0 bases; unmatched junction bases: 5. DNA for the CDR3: TGTGCCAGCAGCTTAGAAAGTGAGCGGGGGGGCTCCTACAATGAGCAGTTCTTC. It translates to CASSLESERGGSYNEQFF.

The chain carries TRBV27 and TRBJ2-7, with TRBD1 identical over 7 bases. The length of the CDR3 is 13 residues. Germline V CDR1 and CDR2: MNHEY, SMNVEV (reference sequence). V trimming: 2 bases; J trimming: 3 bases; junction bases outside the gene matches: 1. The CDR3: CASSLRQGYEQYF. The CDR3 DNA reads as TGTGCCAGCAGTTTAAGACAGGGCTACGAGCAGTACTTC.

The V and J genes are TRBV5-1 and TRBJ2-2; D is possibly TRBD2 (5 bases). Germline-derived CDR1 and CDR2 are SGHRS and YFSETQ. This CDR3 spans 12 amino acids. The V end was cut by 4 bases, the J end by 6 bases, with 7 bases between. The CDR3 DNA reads TGCGCCAGCAGCCGGGGTCCCGGGGAGCTGTTTTTT. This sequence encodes CASSRGPGELFF.

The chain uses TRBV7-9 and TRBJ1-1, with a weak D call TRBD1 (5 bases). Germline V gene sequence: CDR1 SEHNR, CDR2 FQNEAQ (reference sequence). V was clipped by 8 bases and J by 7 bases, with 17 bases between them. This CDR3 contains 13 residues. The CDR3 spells CASGGVGRGEAFF. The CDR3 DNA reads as TGTGCCAGCGGGGGGGTCGGGAGGGGTGAAGCTTTCTTT.

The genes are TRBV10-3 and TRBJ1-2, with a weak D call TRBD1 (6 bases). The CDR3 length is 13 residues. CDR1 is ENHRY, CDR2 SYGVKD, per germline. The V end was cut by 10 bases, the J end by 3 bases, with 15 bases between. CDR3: CASTRQVYYGYTF. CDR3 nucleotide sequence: TGTGCCAGTACCCGACAGGTTTACTATGGCTACACCTTC.

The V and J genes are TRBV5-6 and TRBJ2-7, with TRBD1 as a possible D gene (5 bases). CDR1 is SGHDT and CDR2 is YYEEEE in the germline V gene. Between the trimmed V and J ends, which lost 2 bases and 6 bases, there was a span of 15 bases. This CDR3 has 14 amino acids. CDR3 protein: CASSFSQGRVEQYF. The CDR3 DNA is TGTGCCAGCAGCTTCTCCCAGGGAAGGGTCGAGCAGTACTTC.

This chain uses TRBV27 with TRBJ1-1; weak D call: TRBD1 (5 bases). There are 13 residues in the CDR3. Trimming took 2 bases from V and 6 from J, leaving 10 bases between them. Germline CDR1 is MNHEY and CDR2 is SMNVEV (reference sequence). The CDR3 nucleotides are TGTGCCAGCAGTTTAGTCAGGGATGCTGAAGCTTTCTTT. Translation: CASSLVRDAEAFF.

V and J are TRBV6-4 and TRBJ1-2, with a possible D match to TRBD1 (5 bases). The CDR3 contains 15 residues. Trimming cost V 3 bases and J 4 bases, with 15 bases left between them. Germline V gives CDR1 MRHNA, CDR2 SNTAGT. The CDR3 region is CASSEGAGMGYGYTF. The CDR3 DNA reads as TGTGCCAGCAGTGAAGGGGCAGGGATGGGCTATGGCTACACCTTC.

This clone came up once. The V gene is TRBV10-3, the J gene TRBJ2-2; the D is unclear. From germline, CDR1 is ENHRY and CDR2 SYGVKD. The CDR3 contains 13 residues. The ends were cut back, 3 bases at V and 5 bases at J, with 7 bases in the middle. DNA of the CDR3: TGTGCCATCAGTGACCCAGTGACCGGGGAGCTGTTTTTT. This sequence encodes CAISDPVTGELFF.

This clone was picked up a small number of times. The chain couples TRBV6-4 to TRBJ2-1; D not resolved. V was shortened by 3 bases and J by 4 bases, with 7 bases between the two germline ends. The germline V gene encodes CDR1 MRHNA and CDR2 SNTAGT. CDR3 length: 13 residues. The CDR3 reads CASSEGQYNEQFF. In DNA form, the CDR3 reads TGTGCCAGCAGTGAGGGCCAGTACAATGAGCAGTTCTTC.

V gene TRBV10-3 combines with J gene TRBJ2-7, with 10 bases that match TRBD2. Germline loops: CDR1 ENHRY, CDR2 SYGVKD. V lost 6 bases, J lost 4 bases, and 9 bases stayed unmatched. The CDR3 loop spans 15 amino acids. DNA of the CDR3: TGTGCCATCAGCGAGGTAGCGGGAGGCAATTACGAGCAGTACTTC. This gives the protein CAISEVAGGNYEQYF.

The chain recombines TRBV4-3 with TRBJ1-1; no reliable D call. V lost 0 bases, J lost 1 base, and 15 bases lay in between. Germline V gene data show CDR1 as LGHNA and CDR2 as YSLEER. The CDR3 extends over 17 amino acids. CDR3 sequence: CASSQEVPGGENTEAFF. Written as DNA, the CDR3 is TGCGCCAGCAGCCAAGAGGTCCCGGGCGGGGAGAACACTGAAGCTTTCTTT.

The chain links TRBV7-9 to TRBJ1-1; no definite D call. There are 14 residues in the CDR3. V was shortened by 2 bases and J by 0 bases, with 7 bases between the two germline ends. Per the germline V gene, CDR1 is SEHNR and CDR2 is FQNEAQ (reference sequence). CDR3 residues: CASSLNSLNTEAFF. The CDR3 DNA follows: TGTGCCAGCAGCTTAAACAGCCTGAACACTGAAGCTTTCTTT.

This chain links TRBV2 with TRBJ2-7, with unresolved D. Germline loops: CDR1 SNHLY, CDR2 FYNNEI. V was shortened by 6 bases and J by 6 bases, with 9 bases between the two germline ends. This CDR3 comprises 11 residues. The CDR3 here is CASREPSEQYF. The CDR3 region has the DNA TGTGCCAGCAGGGAACCTTCCGAGCAGTACTTC.

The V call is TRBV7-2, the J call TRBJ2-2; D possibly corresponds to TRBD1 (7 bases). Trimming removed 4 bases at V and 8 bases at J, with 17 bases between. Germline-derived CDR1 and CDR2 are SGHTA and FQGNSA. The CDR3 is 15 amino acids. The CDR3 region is CASSSGGPPGGELFF. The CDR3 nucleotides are TGTGCCAGCAGCTCAGGGGGGCCCCCGGGAGGGGAGCTGTTTTTT.

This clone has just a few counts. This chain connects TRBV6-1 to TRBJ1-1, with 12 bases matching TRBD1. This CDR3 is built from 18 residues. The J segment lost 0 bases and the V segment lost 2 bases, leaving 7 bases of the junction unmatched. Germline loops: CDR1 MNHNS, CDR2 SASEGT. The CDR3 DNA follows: TGTGCCAGCAGTGAATCGGGGACAGGGGGCCGAATGAACACTGAAGCTTTCTTT. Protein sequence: CASSESGTGGRMNTEAFF.

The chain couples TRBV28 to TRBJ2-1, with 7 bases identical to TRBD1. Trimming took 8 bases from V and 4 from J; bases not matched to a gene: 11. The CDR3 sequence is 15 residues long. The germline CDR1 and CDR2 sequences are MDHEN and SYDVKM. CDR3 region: CASAVPGQRYNEQFF. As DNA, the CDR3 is TGTGCCAGCGCAGTCCCGGGACAGCGGTACAATGAGCAGTTCTTC.

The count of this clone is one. The DNA of the CDR3 is TGTGCCAGCTCCCTCTCCGGGACTAGGTTGAGCTCCTACGAGCAGTACTTC. It encodes CASSLSGTRLSSYEQYF. The V gene is TRBV18, the J gene TRBJ2-7; 8 bases map to TRBD2. CDR1 and CDR2 from the germline V gene are KGHSH and LQKENI. The trim removed 6 bases at V and 0 bases at J, leaving 13 bases unmatched. The CDR3 consists of 17 residues.

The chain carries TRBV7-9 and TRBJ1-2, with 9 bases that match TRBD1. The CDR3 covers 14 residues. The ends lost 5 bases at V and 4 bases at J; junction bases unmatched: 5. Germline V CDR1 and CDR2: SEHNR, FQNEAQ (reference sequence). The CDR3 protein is CASSRQGDSYGYTF. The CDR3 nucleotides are TGTGCCAGCAGCCGACAGGGGGATAGCTATGGCTACACCTTC.

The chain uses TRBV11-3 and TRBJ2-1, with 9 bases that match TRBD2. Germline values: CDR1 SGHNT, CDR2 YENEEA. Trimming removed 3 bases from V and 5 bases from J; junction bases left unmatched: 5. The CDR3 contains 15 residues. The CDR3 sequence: CASSLDSSGDNEQFF. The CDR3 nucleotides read TGTGCCAGCAGCTTGGACTCTAGCGGGGACAATGAGCAGTTCTTC.

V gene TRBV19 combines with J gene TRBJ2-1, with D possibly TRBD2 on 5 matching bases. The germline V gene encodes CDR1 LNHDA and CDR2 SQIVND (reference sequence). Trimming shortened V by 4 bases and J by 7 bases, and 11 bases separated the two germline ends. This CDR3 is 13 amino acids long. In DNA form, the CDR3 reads TGTGCCAGTAGTACCGGGAAAGGAAATGAGCAGTTCTTC. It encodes CASSTGKGNEQFF. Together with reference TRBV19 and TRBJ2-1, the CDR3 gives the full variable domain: DGGITQSPKYLFRKEGQNVTLSCEQNLNHDAMYWYRQDPGQGLRLIYYSQIVNDFQKGDIAEGYSVSREKKESFPLTVTSAQKNPTAFYLCASSTGKGNEQFFGPGTRLTVL.

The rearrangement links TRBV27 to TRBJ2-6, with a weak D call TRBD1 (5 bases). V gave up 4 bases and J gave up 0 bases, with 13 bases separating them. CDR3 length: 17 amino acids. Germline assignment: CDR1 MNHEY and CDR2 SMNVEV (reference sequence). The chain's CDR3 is CASSSLDSNSGANVLTF. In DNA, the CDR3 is TGTGCCAGCAGTTCTCTCGACAGTAACTCTGGGGCCAACGTCCTGACTTTC.

CDR3 DNA sequence: TGTGCCAGCAGCTCTAGCGGCACCTCCTACGAGCAGTACTTC. Amino acid sequence: CASSSSGTSYEQYF. The gene calls are TRBV27 and TRBJ2-7; 7 nucleotides align to TRBD2. The CDR3 is made up of 14 amino acids. Germline loops: CDR1 MNHEY, CDR2 SMNVEV (reference sequence). The J segment lost 0 bases and the V segment lost 6 bases, leaving 5 bases of the junction unmatched.

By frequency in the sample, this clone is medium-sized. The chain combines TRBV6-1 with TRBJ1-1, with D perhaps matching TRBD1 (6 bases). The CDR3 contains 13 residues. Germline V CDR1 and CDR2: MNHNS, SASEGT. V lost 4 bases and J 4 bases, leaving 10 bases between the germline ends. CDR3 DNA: TGTGCCAGCAGTGGACAGGAGGTCACTGAAGCTTTCTTT. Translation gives CASSGQEVTEAFF.